The 9 T cell receptor beta chains given below trace back to one sample, sequenced in a study of T cells in Graves' hyperthyroidism and ophthalmopathy. Amplified regions were TCR beta CDR3 sequences from RNA transcripts. The primer set for the first-round RT-PCR of the TCR CDR3 was HTBI. TCRdb used MiXCR to reprocess the multiplex PCR reads, holding one entry per CDR3 protein. The repertoire consists of 600,000 to 650,000 distinct CDR3 sequences, with about 16% occurring once and the leading ten covering 3.5% to 4%. Sequencing was done on a sample of blood. The receptors were sampled from a woman aged 25 to 45 with Graves' hyperthyroidism.

This clonotype was counted at least ten times. The J gene is TRBJ2-7, the V gene TRBV3-1; D ambiguous. CDR3 length: 13 residues. Germline V gene lookup returns CDR1 LGHDT and CDR2 YNNKEL (reference sequence). With 4 bases removed from V and 6 bases from J, the gap between germline ends came to 13 bases. In DNA, the CDR3 is TGTGCCAGCAGCCTCCCAAGAGCTGGCGAGCAGTACTTC. It specifies CASSLPRAGEQYF.

The rearrangement links TRBV7-6 to TRBJ2-1; 12 bases match TRBD2. Germline V gene data show CDR1 as SGHVS and CDR2 as FNYEAQ. CDR3 length: 17 amino acids. Trimming cost V 4 bases and J 0 bases; bases outside gene matches: 4. CDR3 DNA sequence: TGTGCCAGCAGCTCTTCTAGCGGGAGGGGCTCCTACAATGAGCAGTTCTTC. Its protein is CASSSSSGRGSYNEQFF.

The sample holds many counts of this clonotype. J is TRBJ1-2 and V is TRBV5-1; weak D call: TRBD1 (6 bases). Germline CDR1 is SGHRS and CDR2 is YFSETQ. The V end was cut by 8 bases, the J end by 3 bases, with 11 bases between. The CDR3 totals 12 residues. The CDR3 reads CASQDSYYGYTF. The CDR3, as DNA: TGCGCCAGTCAGGACAGCTACTATGGCTACACCTTC.

This clonotype has at least ten counts. The CDR3 loop reads CASSFGPPYTGELFF. Here the CDR3 DNA reads TGCGCCAGCAGCTTTGGGCCCCCCTACACCGGGGAGCTGTTTTTT. The rearrangement joins TRBV5-1 to TRBJ2-2; no firm D call. There are 15 residues in the CDR3. The V and J ends lost 2 bases and 3 bases respectively, with 11 bases between them. Germline assignment: CDR1 SGHRS and CDR2 YFSETQ. Drawing the rest from reference TRBV5-1 and TRBJ2-2, the complete variable domain is KAGVTQTPRYLIKTRGQQVTLSCSPISGHRSVSWYQQTPGQGLQFLFEYFSETQRNKGNFPGRFSGRQFSNSRSEMNVSTLELGDSALYLCASSFGPPYTGELFFGEGSRLTVL.

The V and J genes are TRBV6-9 and TRBJ1-1; D perhaps matches TRBD1 (5 bases). V shed 4 bases and J shed 5 bases, with 11 bases lying between them. Germline values: CDR1 MNHGY, CDR2 SVAAGI. The CDR3 extends over 13 amino acids. The CDR3, as DNA: TGTGCCAGCAGTTTTTTTCAGGGTACTGAAGCTTTCTTT. This translates into CASSFFQGTEAFF.

This clonotype was counted at least ten times. V and J are TRBV5-5 and TRBJ1-2; D uncertain. The germline V gene has CDR1 SGHKS and CDR2 YYEKEE (reference sequence). V lost 1 base to trimming and J lost 4 bases, with 14 bases between them. The CDR3 contains 15 residues. The CDR3 region has the DNA TGTGCCAGCAGCTTGTTTCCGCAAACCACCTATGGCTACACCTTC. Translated, it gives CASSLFPQTTYGYTF. Complete variable domain (other parts from reference TRBV5-5 and TRBJ1-2): DAGVTQSPTHLIKTRGQQVTLRCSPISGHKSVSWYQQVLGQGPQFIFQYYEKEERGRGNFPDRFSARQFPNYSSELNVNALLLGDSALYLCASSLFPQTTYGYTFGSGTRLTVV.

This clonotype was recorded a few times. The CDR3 DNA follows: TGCAGCGTTGATAGCGAGAGCTCCTACAATGAGCAGTTCTTC. It encodes CSVDSESSYNEQFF. The chain joins TRBV29-1 to TRBJ2-1; a weak D match, TRBD2 (5 bases). V lost 3 bases, J lost 0 bases, and 9 bases lay in between. Germline CDR1 reads SQVTM; CDR2 reads ANQGSEA. The CDR3 totals 14 residues.

This clonotype was counted many times. V gene TRBV6-1 combines with J gene TRBJ1-5, with TRBD1 matching over 8 bases. The CDR3 length is 14 residues. Unmatched junction bases numbered 7, after V lost 11 bases and J lost 1 base. Per the germline V gene, CDR1 is MNHNS and CDR2 is SASEGT. The CDR3 protein is CAGSQGVSNQPQHF. CDR3 in DNA: TGTGCCGGTTCACAGGGGGTAAGCAATCAGCCCCAGCATTTT.

This clonotype was observed at least ten times. The chain uses TRBV7-8 and TRBJ1-1; 10 positions match TRBD1. The V and J ends lost 4 bases and 5 bases, in that order; junction bases with no gene match: 10. The germline gives CDR1 SGHVS, CDR2 FQNEAQ. The CDR3 covers 16 residues. The CDR3 bases are TGTGCCAGCAGCTCCCACGACAGGGGGCCCCGTACTGAAGCTTTCTTT. As protein: CASSSHDRGPRTEAFF.